The 10 T cell receptor beta chains below come from one sample, sequenced in a study of radiotherapy plus CTLA-4 blockade in lung cancer. The assay was immunoSEQ multiplex PCR, and TCRdb's table has in-frame clones only and misses some. The table shows about 78,000 clones, with around 87% occurring only once. The source material was peripheral blood, sampled from a patient treated with radiotherapy plus ipilimumab. These receptors originate from a human donor with non-small cell lung cancer who had a partial response to radiotherapy plus ipilimumab.

This clone occurred once. This chain connects TRBV4-1 to TRBJ2-3, with D possibly TRBD2 on 5 matching bases. CDR3 length: 14 amino acids. V lost 0 bases, J lost 4 bases, and 8 bases lay in between. Germline V lookup: CDR1 MGHRA, CDR2 YSYEKL. For the CDR3, the DNA is TGCGCCAGCAGCCAAGACGGGGTCCCAGATACGCAGTATTTT. It encodes CASSQDGVPDTQYF.

This clone has just a few counts. The V and J genes are TRBV4-2 and TRBJ1-4; 9 bases match TRBD1. Germline values: CDR1 LGHNA, CDR2 YNFKEQ. The CDR3 totals 15 residues. V trimming: 4 bases; J trimming: 6 bases; junction bases outside the gene matches: 6. As DNA, the CDR3 is TGTGCCAGCAGCCGAGGACAGGGGTGGGATGAAAAACTGTTTTTT. Translation: CASSRGQGWDEKLFF.

V is TRBV6-5 and J is TRBJ1-3; D is uncertain. The CDR3 is 16 amino acids. The V gene's germline CDR1 is MNHEY and CDR2 SVGAGI. V lost 0 bases and J 2 bases, leaving 11 bases between the germline ends. For the CDR3, the DNA is TGTGCCAGCAGTTACTCGTTCGGGATTACTGGAAACACCATATATTTT. Protein sequence: CASSYSFGITGNTIYF.

J is TRBJ2-3 and V is TRBV28; D may be TRBD2 (6 bases). This CDR3 has 15 amino acids. With 5 bases removed from V and 2 bases from J, the gap between germline ends came to 14 bases. The V gene's germline CDR1 is MDHEN and CDR2 SYDVKM. As DNA, the CDR3 is TGTGCCAGCAGTCCGGGGGACCACTACACAGATACGCAGTATTTT. This gives the protein CASSPGDHYTDTQYF.

Comments on this clone: This sample includes further DNA sequences coding for the same CDR3. The rearrangement joins TRBV19 to TRBJ1-2, with D unresolved. The CDR3 covers 13 residues. V was trimmed by 3 bases and J by 5 bases, leaving 10 bases between them. Germline CDR1 LNHDA, CDR2 SQIVND (reference sequence). In DNA form, the CDR3 reads TGTGCCAGTAGTATCCGGGATCCATATGGCTACACCTTC. The encoded protein is CASSIRDPYGYTF.

V gene TRBV10-1 combines with J gene TRBJ2-1; TRBD1 is a possible D gene (7 bases). Per germline, CDR1 WNHNN and CDR2 SYGVQD (reference sequence). The CDR3 is made up of 15 amino acids. Trimming shortened V by 6 bases and J by 8 bases, and 20 bases separated the two germline ends. CDR3 sequence: CASSDRDGSRDEQFF. The CDR3 DNA sequence: TGCGCCAGCAGCGACAGGGACGGGAGTAGGGATGAGCAGTTCTTC.

The chain links TRBV5-1 to TRBJ2-7; 7 bases align to TRBD2. Germline assignment: CDR1 SGHRS and CDR2 YFSETQ. This CDR3 has 14 residues. The V segment lost 1 base and the J segment 3 bases; nucleotides outside the gene matches: 4. CDR3 bases: TGCGCCAGCAGCTTGCAAGCGGGACTCTACGAGCAGTACGTC. Amino acid sequence: CASSLQAGLYEQYV.

J is TRBJ2-5 and V is TRBV28, with D hard to call. V dropped 3 bases and J dropped 1 base, with 9 bases sitting between them. Germline CDR1 and CDR2: MDHEN and SYDVKM. This CDR3 contains 14 residues. CDR3 protein: CASSFSRFQETQYF. The CDR3 DNA reads TGTGCCAGCAGTTTTTCGAGGTTCCAAGAGACCCAGTACTTC.

The rearrangement uses TRBV7-6 and TRBJ1-2; 7 positions match TRBD1. Germline CDR1 SGHVS, CDR2 FNYEAQ. V shed 1 base and J 4 bases; nucleotides not matched to a gene: 3. The CDR3 has 14 amino acids. CDR3: CASSLEPGGYGYTF. The CDR3, as DNA: TGTGCCAGCAGCTTAGAACCAGGGGGCTATGGCTACACCTTC.

The chain is built from TRBV29-1 and TRBJ2-5, with TRBD1 identical over 9 bases. Germline V CDR1 and CDR2: SQVTM, ANQGSEA. V dropped 5 bases and J dropped 5; count of bases not matched to a gene: 6. There are 13 residues in the CDR3. CDR3 protein: CSVPGQGDETQYF. CDR3 DNA sequence: TGCAGCGTTCCGGGACAGGGAGATGAGACCCAGTACTTC.